This T cell receptor beta chain was identified during a study of shared T cell receptors in the human thymus. Sequencing was performed with immunoSEQ multiplex PCR; in TCRdb, only in-frame clones are kept and a portion is missing. The data show over 650,000 clones, more than 70% seen once. This clone appeared once. Trimming removed 1 base at V and 7 bases at J, with 19 bases between. This CDR3 spans 17 amino acids. CDR1 is MDHEN and CDR2 is SYDVKM in the germline V gene. These data are also associated with another study on human thymus T cells. That paper states: The thymus was resected at corrective cardiac surgery. Repertoires from thymus and blood appeared to show biased V and J gene usage. Thymic repertoires from unrelated individuals overlapped highly, related research reported.

The clonotype was recovered from a boy under two years old with a congenital heart defect. Material: thymocytes. The J gene is TRBJ2-2, the V gene TRBV28, with D perhaps matching TRBD2 (7 bases). This chain's CDR3 is CASSLSPGAGANGELFF. CDR3 bases: TGTGCCAGCAGTTTATCCCCAGGGGCGGGGGCGAACGGGGAGCTGTTTTTT.